One TCR beta chain is described in this entry. Its antigen remains unidentified. This CDR3 is built from 14 residues. Germline assignment: CDR1 GTSNPN and CDR2 SVGIG (reference sequence). V lost 7 bases, J lost 2 bases, and 17 bases lay in between. The PCR was carried out with 60 Vbeta primers and 13 Jbeta primers. Some clones are missing from TCRdb's copy, which holds only in-frame ones; the method was immunoSEQ multiplex PCR. The data contain 100,000 to 150,000 clones, roughly 83% of them singletons. This record belongs to a study of cytomegalovirus exposure and HLA in healthy donors. Study-wide background: Genetic ancestry analysis placed about 76% of the 410 or so donors that were genotyped in the Caucasian-associated cluster.

Study-wide findings and caveats: Being productive about 90% or about 30% of the time was typical of most TCR beta V segments in an earlier analysis. Cytomegalovirus status, reportedly, was diagnosed with high specificity and sensitivity by the classifier. Most TCR sequences proved rare, with some public TCRs found in many donors.

This TCR was sampled from a young man in good health and CMV-seropositive. The material sequenced was PBMCs. The chain joins TRBV30 to TRBJ1-2; a weak D match, TRBD1 (6 bases). The DNA of the CDR3 is TGTGCCTCAAAGCCGGGACACCCAAACTATGGCTACACCTTC. As protein: CASKPGHPNYGYTF.